This TCR beta chain was sequenced during a study of blood T cell repertoires in COVID-19. Turning to the study itself: PBMCs, B-cell-depleted T cells, or T cells were the source of the cDNA or gDNA that made up the material.

Under the authors' procedure: Counts of nucleated cells, estimated from reference gene primer amplification, were obtained. Assay: immunoSEQ multiplex PCR; the TCRdb copy retains only in-frame clones and omits some. Clone size and the V and J calls come from that table; the DNA yielded D and trimming. The sample has 200,000 to 250,000 clones; over 75% are singletons. V dropped 1 base and J dropped 5; count of bases not matched to a gene: 5. The CDR3 consists of 15 residues. CDR1 is MNHNS and CDR2 is SASEGT in the germline V gene. Sample: PBMCs or T cells enriched from blood (not recorded which). The V and J genes are TRBV6-1 and TRBJ1-5, with 7 bases fitting TRBD1. This TCR derives from a young man with acute COVID-19. CDR3 amino acids: CASSEVGTVYQPQHF. The CDR3 bases are TGTGCCAGCAGTGAAGTCGGGACAGTTTATCAGCCCCAGCATTTT.